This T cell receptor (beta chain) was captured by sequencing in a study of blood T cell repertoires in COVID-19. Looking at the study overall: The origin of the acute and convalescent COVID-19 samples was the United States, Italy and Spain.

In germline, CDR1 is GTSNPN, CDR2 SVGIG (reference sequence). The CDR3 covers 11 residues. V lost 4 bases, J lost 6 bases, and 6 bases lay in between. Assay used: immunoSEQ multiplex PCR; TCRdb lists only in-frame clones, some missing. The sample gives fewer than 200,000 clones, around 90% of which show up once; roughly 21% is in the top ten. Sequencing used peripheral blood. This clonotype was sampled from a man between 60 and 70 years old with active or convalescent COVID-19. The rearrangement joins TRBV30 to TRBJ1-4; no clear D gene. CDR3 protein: CAWKRDEKLFF. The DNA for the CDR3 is TGTGCCTGGAAGAGAGATGAAAAACTGTTTTTT.